This T cell receptor (beta chain) was captured by sequencing in a study of cytomegalovirus exposure and HLA in healthy donors. Trimming stripped 4 bases from V and 3 bases from J, with 10 bases between. The V gene's germline CDR1 is KGHSH and CDR2 LQKENI. This CDR3 comprises 13 residues. Researchers ran the PCR with 60 Vbeta and 13 Jbeta primers. Produced via immunoSEQ multiplex PCR; TCRdb's table is partial and in-frame only. The sample includes about 64,000 clones, approximately 83% of them seen just once. The rearrangement uses TRBV18 and TRBJ2-7, with no clear D. Sequencing used PBMCs. This TCR derives from a female donor in good health and CMV-seronegative. CDR3 DNA sequence: TGTGCCAGCTCACTCGTTACACGCTACGAGCAGTACTTC. Translated, it gives CASSLVTRYEQYF. The full variable domain, completed using reference TRBV18 and TRBJ2-7, is NAGVMQNPRHLVRRRGQEARLRCSPMKGHSHVYWYRQLPEEGLKFMVYLQKENIIDESGMPKERFSAEFPKEGPSILRIQQVVRGDSAAYFCASSLVTRYEQYFGPGTRLTVT.